The 22 T cell receptor beta chains in this list originate from one sample, sequenced in a study of blood T cell repertoires in COVID-19. Clones were read by immunoSEQ multiplex PCR, and TCRdb kept only the in-frame ones, dropping some. The table shows more than 40,000 clones, with roughly 90% occurring only once. What was sequenced was peripheral blood. The receptors originated from a man older than 75 with acute or convalescent COVID-19.

The genes are TRBV7-9 and TRBJ1-1; D gene unclear. CDR1 is SEHNR and CDR2 is FQNEAQ in the germline V gene (reference sequence). This CDR3 region has 12 residues. Trimming stripped 4 bases from V and 8 bases from J, with 11 bases between. CDR3 sequence: CASSSPEAEAFF. CDR3 sequence (DNA): TGTGCCAGCAGCTCTCCAGAGGCGGAAGCTTTCTTT.

This chain connects TRBV12-3 or TRBV12-4 to TRBJ1-2; 7 bases map to TRBD1. The CDR3 has 13 residues. Losses at the gene ends were 7 bases for V and 2 bases for J; bases not matched to a gene: 4. The CDR3 protein is CASTTTGNYGYTF. DNA for the CDR3: TGTGCCAGCACAACGACAGGGAACTATGGCTACACCTTC.

The chain joins TRBV11-2 to TRBJ1-4; possible D gene TRBD1, 6 bases. CDR3 length: 15 amino acids. V shed 6 bases and J shed 0 bases, with 11 bases lying between them. Germline CDR1 and CDR2: SGHAT and FQNNGV. CDR3 sequence reads: CASRRTVATNEKLFF. In DNA form, the CDR3 reads TGTGCCAGCAGGAGGACAGTTGCAACTAATGAAAAACTGTTTTTT.

The chain has TRBV5-1 and TRBJ2-2; D is possibly TRBD1 (5 bases). Germline V gene data show CDR1 as SGHRS and CDR2 as YFSETQ. V lost 1 base and J lost 1, with 8 bases in between. The CDR3 spans 15 residues. For the CDR3, the DNA is TGCGCCAGCAGCTTGCGTCAGGGGAACACCGGGGAGCTGTTTTTT. This encodes CASSLRQGNTGELFF.

The chain has TRBV7-2 and TRBJ1-6; TRBD1 might be the D (6 bases). This CDR3 contains 13 residues. CDR1 is SGHTA, CDR2 FQGNSA, per germline. Trimming removed 2 bases at V and 10 bases at J, with 9 bases between. The CDR3 spells CASSLNGQSPLHF. CDR3 bases: TGTGCCAGCAGCTTAAATGGACAGTCACCCCTCCACTTT.

V gene TRBV9 combines with J gene TRBJ1-3; D perhaps matches TRBD1 (5 bases). CDR1 and CDR2 (germline): SGDLS, YYNGEE. The CDR3 contains 16 residues. V was trimmed by 1 base and J by 0 bases, leaving 11 bases between them. CDR3 sequence reads: CASSVRGSLSGNTIYF. CDR3 DNA: TGTGCCAGCAGCGTAAGGGGTTCGCTCTCTGGAAACACCATATATTTT. The full variable domain, completed using reference TRBV9 and TRBJ1-3, is DSGVTQTPKHLITATGQRVTLRCSPRSGDLSVYWYQQSLDQGLQFLIQYYNGEERAKGNILERFSAQQFPDLHSELNLSSLELGDSALYFCASSVRGSLSGNTIYFGEGSWLTVV.

This rearrangement joins TRBV5-1 to TRBJ2-3; 12 bases line up with TRBD1. The CDR3 has 16 amino acids. CDR1 SGHRS and CDR2 YFSETQ come from the germline V gene. With V trimmed by 4 bases and J by 6 bases, 9 bases remained unmatched. CDR3 region: CASSPRGQGAADTQYF. CDR3 nucleotides: TGCGCCAGCAGCCCGCGGGGACAGGGGGCAGCGGATACGCAGTATTTT.

This clone was counted once. The gene calls are TRBV9 and TRBJ2-1, with D hard to call. Trimming left V 0 bases short and J 4 bases short, with 11 bases between. This CDR3 region has 15 residues. Germline V lookup: CDR1 SGDLS, CDR2 YYNGEE. The CDR3 sequence is CASSVGPPRYNEQFF. In DNA, the CDR3 is TGTGCCAGCAGCGTAGGACCCCCGAGGTACAATGAGCAGTTCTTC. Full variable domain (rest looked up from reference TRBV9 and TRBJ2-1): DSGVTQTPKHLITATGQRVTLRCSPRSGDLSVYWYQQSLDQGLQFLIQYYNGEERAKGNILERFSAQQFPDLHSELNLSSLELGDSALYFCASSVGPPRYNEQFFGPGTRLTVL.

This chain links TRBV18 with TRBJ1-4, with 9 nucleotides matching TRBD1. V trimming: 5 bases; J trimming: 8 bases; junction bases outside the gene matches: 9. CDR3 length: 15 residues. Germline CDR1 and CDR2: KGHSH and LQKENI. Here the CDR3 reads CASSKGQGLEEKLFF. CDR3 nucleotides: TGTGCCAGCTCAAAAGGACAGGGGTTGGAGGAAAAACTGTTTTTT.

The genes are TRBV6-4 and TRBJ1-1, with D unresolved. Germline V gene data show CDR1 as MRHNA and CDR2 as SNTAGT. This CDR3 is built from 14 residues. V dropped 4 bases and J dropped 0 bases, with 9 bases sitting between them. The CDR3 reads CASSAEGMNTEAFF. DNA of the CDR3: TGTGCCAGCAGTGCGGAGGGCATGAACACTGAAGCTTTCTTT.

The rearrangement links TRBV7-9 to TRBJ2-7, with 11 bases identical to TRBD2. The germline CDR1 and CDR2 sequences are SEHNR and FQNEAQ (reference sequence). The CDR3 covers 14 residues. Germline trimming cut 2 bases from V and 7 bases from J; bases unmatched to any gene: 4. The CDR3 loop reads CASSLRLAGSEQYF. CDR3 DNA: TGTGCCAGCAGCTTAAGACTAGCGGGGTCAGAGCAGTACTTC. Full variable domain (rest looked up from reference TRBV7-9 and TRBJ2-7): DTGVSQNPRHKITKRGQNVTFRCDPISEHNRLYWYRQTLGQGPEFLTYFQNEAQLEKSRLLSDRFSAERPKGSFSTLEIQRTEQGDSAMYLCASSLRLAGSEQYFGPGTRLTVT.

The J gene is TRBJ1-1, the V gene TRBV10-3; TRBD1 aligns across 9 bases. There are 17 residues in the CDR3. Germline CDR1 is ENHRY and CDR2 is SYGVKD. The ends lost 3 bases at V and 6 bases at J; junction bases unmatched: 14. The CDR3 DNA follows: TGTGCCATCAGTGACTCGACGAACAGGGGGCTTGGTTCTGAAGCTTTCTTT. Protein sequence: CAISDSTNRGLGSEAFF.

The rearrangement joins TRBV14 to TRBJ2-7; maybe TRBD2 (5 bases). Trimming left V 0 bases short and J 5 bases short, with 8 bases between. Germline values: CDR1 SGHDN, CDR2 FVKESK. The CDR3 totals 13 residues. This CDR3 is CASSQDRRNEQYF. The CDR3 nucleotides are TGTGCCAGCAGCCAAGATAGGAGGAACGAGCAGTACTTC.

The gene calls are TRBV19 and TRBJ1-5, with 7 nucleotides matching TRBD1. V was clipped by 0 bases and J by 7 bases; unmatched bases: 6. This CDR3 is built from 15 residues. CDR1 is LNHDA, CDR2 SQIVND, per germline (reference sequence). CDR3 coding DNA: TGTGCCAGTAGTATAGAGACACAGGGGTACCAGCCCCAGCATTTT. It codes for CASSIETQGYQPQHF.

J is TRBJ2-3 and V is TRBV14, with D possibly TRBD1 on 6 matching bases. Germline V gene sequence: CDR1 SGHDN, CDR2 FVKESK. Trimming shortened V by 4 bases and J by 0 bases, and 17 bases separated the two germline ends. The CDR3 has 17 amino acids. The CDR3 DNA sequence: TGTGCCAGCAGCCTACGGACAGCGACCCTTAGCACAGATACGCAGTATTTT. Protein product: CASSLRTATLSTDTQYF.

This clone was detected only once. The chain uses TRBV25-1 and TRBJ1-2; 10 bases align to TRBD1. CDR3 length: 16 amino acids. V trimming: 7 bases; J trimming: 6 bases; junction bases outside the gene matches: 14. Germline assignment: CDR1 MGHDK and CDR2 SYGVNS. DNA for the CDR3: TGTGCCAGCACCGAGGGGGTAGGGACAGGGGTTCATGGCTACACCTTC. It specifies CASTEGVGTGVHGYTF.

A single count supports this clone. The chain is built from TRBV7-6 and TRBJ2-7; 7 nucleotides match TRBD1. The CDR3 extends over 13 amino acids. After removal of 5 bases from V and 5 bases from J, the junction contained 6 bases not matched to a gene. Germline V gene data show CDR1 as SGHVS and CDR2 as FNYEAQ. CDR3 bases: TGTGCCAGCAGCCTGACAGGGACGAACGAGCAGTACTTC. Translated, it gives CASSLTGTNEQYF.

V usage is TRBV6-5 and J usage is TRBJ2-7, with 7 bases lining up with TRBD1. The germline gives CDR1 MNHEY, CDR2 SVGAGI. J lost 1 base, V lost 2 bases, and 5 bases had no gene match. CDR3 length equals 15 residues. The CDR3 DNA sequence: TGTGCCAGCAGTTACGGGACAGCACAGTCCTACGAGCAGTACTTC. Its translation is CASSYGTAQSYEQYF.

The chain employs TRBV29-1 and TRBJ2-3, with 7 positions matching TRBD2. J lost 1 base, V lost 3 bases, and 4 bases had no gene match. This CDR3 region has 14 residues. Germline CDR1 is SQVTM and CDR2 is ANQGSEA. The CDR3 DNA is TGCAGCGTTGAGGGAGCGGGACGCACAGATACGCAGTATTTT. Translating it yields CSVEGAGRTDTQYF.

The genes are TRBV5-1 and TRBJ2-5, with TRBD1 identical over 7 bases. Per germline, CDR1 SGHRS and CDR2 YFSETQ. With 5 bases clipped from V and 0 bases from J, the junction kept 4 bases outside the gene matches. CDR3 size: 14 residues. CDR3 sequence reads: CASSSDRDQETQYF. In nucleotides, the CDR3 is TGCGCCAGCAGTTCCGACAGGGACCAAGAGACCCAGTACTTC.

V is TRBV11-2 and J is TRBJ2-5, with a weak D call TRBD2 (5 bases). Per germline, CDR1 SGHAT and CDR2 FQNNGV. Trimming pared 5 bases from V and 6 bases from J, leaving 13 bases between. This CDR3 is built from 13 residues. The CDR3 region has the DNA TGTGCCAGCAGCCTTCCGGTCGGGAAGACCCAGTACTTC. It translates to CASSLPVGKTQYF.

This chain connects TRBV7-9 to TRBJ1-2, with 8 bases matching TRBD1. Looked up from germline, CDR1 is SEHNR and CDR2 is FQNEAQ (reference sequence). This CDR3 has 15 amino acids. V trimming: 1 base; J trimming: 4 bases; junction bases outside the gene matches: 5. This CDR3 is CASSLETGGSYGYTF. CDR3 in DNA: TGTGCCAGCAGCTTAGAAACAGGGGGGAGCTATGGCTACACCTTC.